A selection of T cell receptor beta chains follows, all from one sample in a study of T cells after yellow fever vaccination. TCRdb re-called the 5' RACE reads through MiXCR, storing one row per CDR3 protein. Here the sample spans 200,000 to 300,000 distinct CDR3 sequences, 10% to 15% being singletons. The material sequenced was CD4+ T cells sorted from PBMCs, taken 45 days after the yellow fever booster vaccination. The receptor source for this set is a man younger than 45 who received the YFV17D yellow fever vaccine. Both conserved end residues are part of each CDR3. Rows give clone size only sometimes, using once, few, many, or a class for an expanded clone.

clone_size j_call v_call cdr3_aa
NA TRBJ2-2 TRBV5-1 CASSPGGPWNTGELFF
NA TRBJ2-7 TRBV5-4 CASSPGIDYEQYF
NA TRBJ2-2 TRBV7-2 CASSRQGAIGELFF
few TRBJ1-2 TRBV6-1 CASNGQAKGNYGYTF
NA TRBJ2-3 TRBV12-3/TRBV12-4 CASRRTRRDTQYF
few TRBJ2-4 TRBV6-2/TRBV6-3 CASSPGRETGLHIQYF
NA TRBJ2-7 TRBV10-1 CASSPGLARGEQYF
NA TRBJ2-1 TRBV7-2 CASSPRGGTYNEQFF
NA TRBJ2-3 TRBV9 CASSVEDPDTQYF
few TRBJ1-6 TRBV18 CASSGTPDSPLHF
NA TRBJ2-7 TRBV11-1 CASSLSPSAFSDLSYEQYF
NA TRBJ2-7 TRBV6-1 CASRRTGGTYEQYF
few TRBJ2-3 TRBV18 CASSPRGTGGPDTQYF
NA TRBJ1-3 TRBV18 CASSGSAMNGNTIYF
NA TRBJ2-3 TRBV7-2 CASSQMGLTYTQYF
NA TRBJ2-1 TRBV28 CASTEGGEAYNEQFF
few TRBJ2-6 TRBV19 CASSYGQGIITGANVLTF
NA TRBJ2-1 TRBV5-1 CASSSDRSSYNEQFF
NA TRBJ2-7 TRBV2 CASRAFRDLAGEQYF
few TRBJ1-1 TRBV15 CATSRVRGNTEAFF
few TRBJ2-7 TRBV10-3 CAISEGKAGLSYEQYF
NA TRBJ2-2 TRBV5-1 CASTLSERPGELFF
NA TRBJ2-1 TRBV25-1 CASSAGLGTLNEQFF
NA TRBJ2-4 TRBV7-2 CASSLAKVKNIQYF
NA TRBJ2-2 TRBV12-3/TRBV12-4 CASSRGSGTTGELFF
NA TRBJ2-3 TRBV20-1 CSAREGSGSSADTQYF
few TRBJ1-1 TRBV6-1 CASSENWVGLGFF
once TRBJ2-2 TRBV7-9 CASSTSRTANTGELFF
few TRBJ1-2 TRBV29-1 CSVVRGVYGYTF
few TRBJ2-3 TRBV29-1 CSVGLAGGPDTQYF
few TRBJ1-1 TRBV7-2 CASSAMWSRVNTEAFF
NA TRBJ2-5 TRBV20-1 CCARGTSGKYQETQYF
few TRBJ2-5 TRBV20-1 CSAVREGRWETQYF
many TRBJ2-2 TRBV7-2 CASSPSGMNTGELFF
NA TRBJ2-5 TRBV12-5 CASEQTGGDQETQYF
NA TRBJ2-7 TRBV20-1 CSAPGGYEQYF
few TRBJ2-5 TRBV28 CASSTPSAGGPGYQETQYF
NA TRBJ1-2 TRBV28 CASSLGGQRSYGYTF
few TRBJ1-2 TRBV2 CASRRGTAYGYTF
few TRBJ2-7 TRBV7-2 CASSPPAREQYF
NA TRBJ2-1 TRBV15 CATSKARDRAEQFF
NA TRBJ1-5 TRBV20-1 CSAPGRFNQPQHF
few TRBJ2-7 TRBV5-4 CASSLLTGNYEQYF
many TRBJ2-3 TRBV4-2 CASSQSTDTQYF
many TRBJ2-5 TRBV7-2 CASSLTSGQETQYF
few TRBJ1-1 TRBV15 CATSRDRGQNTEAFF
NA TRBJ2-5 TRBV27 CASGPGLGRGTQYF
few TRBJ2-2 TRBV9 CASSVDAGELFF
few TRBJ2-3 TRBV7-3 CASSFGGRAPDTQYF
NA TRBJ2-1 TRBV20-1 CSARGWELNEQFF
few TRBJ2-7 TRBV10-3 CAISGPGQGTYEQYF
NA TRBJ2-1 TRBV7-9 CASSLAGKGNEQFF
few TRBJ2-4 TRBV7-8 CASSLGVGNIQYF